This T cell receptor beta chain came from a study of T-cell memory formation after mild COVID-19. Study context: Most TCR clusters belonged to a single donor.

General observations from the study: What remained unconfirmed was the SARS-CoV-2 specificity of second-wave clones peaking on day 37.

TCRdb reanalysed the 5' RACE reads using MiXCR and keeps one entry per CDR3 protein. The repertoire includes a few hundred thousand distinct CDR3 sequences, approximately 19% of them detected once, and around 20% sits in the top ten. As concerns this clonotype: Its target is not known.

CDR3 length equals 11 residues. From germline, CDR1 is SGHDT and CDR2 YYEEEE. The junction had 2 bases not matched to a gene; V was cut back by 0 bases and J by 14 bases. The clonotype was recovered from a man in his late teens or twenties who had mild COVID-19 (a few samples of this study predate the infection). Cell type and time point are not known. Sample: PBMCs or a T cell subset sorted from them (not recorded which). This chain links TRBV5-6 with TRBJ2-1; TRBD1 agrees at 7 bases. The CDR3 reads CASSLAGQEFF. CDR3 coding DNA: TGTGCCAGCAGCTTGGCCGGACAGGAGTTCTTC.